The entry that follows covers one T cell receptor (beta chain) sequence. This specimen comes from a study of glioma-infiltrating T cells after dendritic cell vaccination. Across the study: Dendritic cell vaccination trial patients had either newly diagnosed or recurrent glioblastoma.

Input was about 2 ug genomic DNA, or all available if less. Measured with immunoSEQ multiplex PCR; TCRdb has only the in-frame clones, and not every one. The sample lists some 70,000 clones; approximately 81% were seen once. CDR3 length: 18 residues. The germline V gene has CDR1 MGHRA and CDR2 YSYEKL. V lost 1 base, J lost 2 bases, and 18 bases lay in between. Only patients with spare fresh-frozen tumor and over two years of follow-up were included. All glioblastoma patients lacked an isocitrate dehydrogenase mutation. The TCR was taken from a human donor with glioblastoma. The input for sequencing was blood, taken before dendritic cell vaccination. J is TRBJ1-5 and V is TRBV4-1; D not certain. CDR3 nucleotide sequence: TGCGCCAGCAGCCAAGTCGATATGGGCTTCTTAGGCAATCAGCCCCAGCATTTT. It specifies CASSQVDMGFLGNQPQHF.